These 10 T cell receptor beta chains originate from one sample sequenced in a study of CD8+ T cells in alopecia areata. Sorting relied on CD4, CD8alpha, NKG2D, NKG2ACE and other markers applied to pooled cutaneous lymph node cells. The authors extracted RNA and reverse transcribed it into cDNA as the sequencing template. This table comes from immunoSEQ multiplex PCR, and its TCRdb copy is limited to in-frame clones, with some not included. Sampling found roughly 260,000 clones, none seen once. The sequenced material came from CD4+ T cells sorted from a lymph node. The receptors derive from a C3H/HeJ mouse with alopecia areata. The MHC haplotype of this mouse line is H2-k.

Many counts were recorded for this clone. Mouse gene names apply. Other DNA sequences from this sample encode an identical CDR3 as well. Incomplete CDR3 DNA: TGCACCTGCAGTGGGGGACAGGGGAACTATGCT. The encoded protein is CTCSGGQGNYA. The whole CDR3 sequence reads CTCSGGQGNYAEQFF. The chain carries TRBV1 and TRBJ2-1; TRBD1 matches at 10 bases. The DNA ends 4 residues before the CDR3 does, and the rest of the CDR3 is filled in from the germline J gene. The V segment lost 4 bases and the J segment 1 base; nucleotides outside the gene matches: 1. CDR1 NSQYPW and CDR2 LRSPGD come from the germline V gene (reference sequence). CDR3 length: 15 residues.

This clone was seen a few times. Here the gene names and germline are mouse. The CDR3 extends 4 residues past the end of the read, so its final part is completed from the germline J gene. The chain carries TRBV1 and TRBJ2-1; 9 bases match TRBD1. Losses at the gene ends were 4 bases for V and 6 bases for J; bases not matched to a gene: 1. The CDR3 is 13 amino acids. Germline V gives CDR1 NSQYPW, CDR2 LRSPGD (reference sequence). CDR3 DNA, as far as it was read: TGCACCTGCAGTGACAGGGGGCTTGCT. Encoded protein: CTCSDRGLA. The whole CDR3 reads CTCSDRGLAEQFF.

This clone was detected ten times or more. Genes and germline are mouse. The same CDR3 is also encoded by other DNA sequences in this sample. The CDR3 sequence: CASSPGQGAETLYF. The CDR3 bases that were read are TGTGCTAGCAGCCCGGGACAGGGTGCAGAA. The J gene is TRBJ2-3, the V gene TRBV17; 8 nucleotides agree with TRBD1. From the germline J gene comes the end of the CDR3, since the read stops 4 residues before it. The CDR3 runs to 14 residues. Germline CDR1 and CDR2: MNHDT and YYDKIL. V lost 6 bases and J lost 1; bases outside the gene matches: 3.

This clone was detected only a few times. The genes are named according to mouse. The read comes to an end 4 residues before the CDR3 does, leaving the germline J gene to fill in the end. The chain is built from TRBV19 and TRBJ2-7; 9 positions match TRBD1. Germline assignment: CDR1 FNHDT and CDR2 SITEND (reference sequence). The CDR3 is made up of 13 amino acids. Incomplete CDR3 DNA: TGTGCCAGCAGACGGACAGGGGACGAT. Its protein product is CASRRTGDD. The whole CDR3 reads CASRRTGDDEQYF.

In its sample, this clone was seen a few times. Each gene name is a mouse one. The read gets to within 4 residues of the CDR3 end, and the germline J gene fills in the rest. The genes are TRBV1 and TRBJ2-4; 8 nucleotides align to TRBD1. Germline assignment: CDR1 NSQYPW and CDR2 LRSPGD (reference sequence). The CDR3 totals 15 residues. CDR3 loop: CTCSARTGKENTLYF. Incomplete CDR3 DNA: TGCACCTGCAGTGCACGGACAGGGAAGGAGAAC. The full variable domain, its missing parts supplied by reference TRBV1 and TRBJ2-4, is VTLLEQNPRWRLVPRGQAVNLRCILKNSQYPWMSWYQQDLQKQLQWLFTLRSPGDKEVKSLPGADYLATRVTDTELRLQVANMSQGRTLYCTCSARTGKENTLYFGAGTRLSVL.

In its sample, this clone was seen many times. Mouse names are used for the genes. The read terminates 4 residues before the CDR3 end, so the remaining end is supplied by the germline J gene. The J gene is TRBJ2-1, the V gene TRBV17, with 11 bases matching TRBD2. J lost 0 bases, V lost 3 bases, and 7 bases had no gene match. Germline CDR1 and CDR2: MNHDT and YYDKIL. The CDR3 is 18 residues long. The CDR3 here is CASSSGTGGTNNYAEQFF. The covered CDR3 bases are TGTGCTAGCAGTAGTGGGACTGGGGGAACTAATAACTATGCT.

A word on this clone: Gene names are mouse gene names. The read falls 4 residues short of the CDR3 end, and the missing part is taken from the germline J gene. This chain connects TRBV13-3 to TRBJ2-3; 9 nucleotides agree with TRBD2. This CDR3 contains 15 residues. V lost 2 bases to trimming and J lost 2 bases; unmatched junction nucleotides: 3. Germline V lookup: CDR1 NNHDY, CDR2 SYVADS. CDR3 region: CASSEWGGPAETLYF. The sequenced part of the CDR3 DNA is TGTGCCAGCAGTGAATGGGGGGGCCCTGCAGAA.

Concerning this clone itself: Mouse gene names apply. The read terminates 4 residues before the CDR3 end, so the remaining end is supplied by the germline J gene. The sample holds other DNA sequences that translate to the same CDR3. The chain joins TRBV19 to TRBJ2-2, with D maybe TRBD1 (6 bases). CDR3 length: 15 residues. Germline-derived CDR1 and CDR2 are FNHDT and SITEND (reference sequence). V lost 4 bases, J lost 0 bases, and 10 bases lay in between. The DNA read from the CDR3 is TGTGCCAGCAGTCGGCAGGGGACAAACACCGGG. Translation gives CASSRQGTNTG. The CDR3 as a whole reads CASSRQGTNTGQLYF.

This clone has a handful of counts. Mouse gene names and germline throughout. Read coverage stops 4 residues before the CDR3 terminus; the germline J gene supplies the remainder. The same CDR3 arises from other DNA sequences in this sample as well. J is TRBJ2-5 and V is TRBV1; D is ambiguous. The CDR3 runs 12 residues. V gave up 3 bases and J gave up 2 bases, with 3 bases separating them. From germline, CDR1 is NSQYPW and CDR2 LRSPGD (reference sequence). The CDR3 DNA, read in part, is TGCACCTGCAGTGCCATCCAAGAC. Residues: CTCSAIQD. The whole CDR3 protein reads CTCSAIQDTQYF.

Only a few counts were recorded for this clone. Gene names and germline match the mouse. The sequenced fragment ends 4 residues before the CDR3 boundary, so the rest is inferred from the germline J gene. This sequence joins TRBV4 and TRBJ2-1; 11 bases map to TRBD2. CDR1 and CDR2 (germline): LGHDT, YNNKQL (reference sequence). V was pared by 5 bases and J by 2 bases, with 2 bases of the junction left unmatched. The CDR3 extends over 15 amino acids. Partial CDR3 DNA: TGTGCCAGCAGCCGGGGACTGGGGGACTATGCT. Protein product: CASSRGLGDYA. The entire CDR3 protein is CASSRGLGDYAEQFF.